The present T cell receptor beta chain was sequenced within a study of cytomegalovirus exposure and HLA in healthy donors. Turning to this clone: What it binds is not known.

Notes on the study in general: Presence/absence analyses treated sequencing depth as roughly uniform across donors.

The ends were cut back, 4 bases at V and 5 bases at J, with 11 bases in the middle. The CDR3 extends over 13 amino acids. Germline CDR1 reads SEHNR; CDR2 reads FQNEAQ (reference sequence). The primer mix had 60 Vbeta and 13 Jbeta primers. Only in-frame clones appear in the TCRdb table, and some are missing; sequencing was by immunoSEQ multiplex PCR. In the table there are over 110,000 clones, around 82% of which are singletons. The sequence was obtained from a female donor in good health and CMV-seronegative. The sequenced sample was PBMCs. The gene calls are TRBV7-9 and TRBJ2-5; a weak D match, TRBD2 (6 bases). In DNA form, the CDR3 reads TGTGCCAGCAGCTGGGGGGAGCGGGAGACCCAGTACTTC. It translates to CASSWGERETQYF.